The source of this TCR beta chain is a study of PD-L1 blockade in urothelial cancer. Study context: Anywhere from 0 to 3 prior chemotherapy regimens had been received by patients.

On this clone itself: Its cognate antigen is unknown.

Repertoires were generated with immunoSEQ multiplex PCR, while TCRdb's copy carries only in-frame clones and drops some. The data hold about 87,000 clones, with roughly 84% observed a single time. Regarding time point: pretreatment peripheral blood. Regarding the study as a whole: A below-median TCR clonality in blood before treatment predicted better survival.

Trimming took off 2 bases at V and 3 bases at J, with 15 bases between the two ends. The germline CDR1 and CDR2 sequences are SGHTA and FQGNSA. The CDR3 runs 16 residues. The chain is built from TRBV7-2 and TRBJ2-3, with D possibly TRBD1 on 6 matching bases. Sequencing used PBMCs, obtained around atezolizumab (anti-PD-L1) treatment. The source of this sequence is a man aged 55 to 70 with urothelial cancer. DNA of the CDR3: TGTGCCAGCAGCTTATCCACAGGGAAGCTTACAGATACGCAGTATTTT. This codes for CASSLSTGKLTDTQYF.